The TCR beta chain under discussion was sequenced for a study of T cells expressing NK-cell markers. On the study more broadly: It was from sorted CD3+CD56+NKG2C+, CD3+CD56+NKG2C- and CD3+CD56-NKG2C+ T cells that TCR beta repertoires came. Overall study results and limits: Clones of NKG2C+ T cells that had expanded were of unclear HCMV specificity. The CD3+CD56-NKG2C+ fraction of a handful of donors was likewise dominated by these clonotypes.

The TCR beta cDNA came from 5'RACE template switching with UMIs. TCRdb reprocessed the 5' RACE reads, keeping one entry per CDR3 protein, no DNA. The sample is made up of roughly 170,000 distinct CDR3 sequences, and the top ten hold around 18% of it. As for this clonotype: Antigen unknown.

The clonotype originates from a woman between 18 and 70 years old in good health. The sequencing sample was made of blood T cells: a sorted CD56 or NKG2C T cell subset, CD4+ or CD8+ T cells, or bulk PBMC T cells (not recorded which).

This CDR3 is CAWAEQGPYGYTF. This rearrangement joins TRBV30 to TRBJ1-2; TCRdb returns TRBD1, unconfirmable since there is no DNA. The germline CDR1 and CDR2 sequences are GTSNPN and SVGIG (reference sequence). CDR3 length equals 13 residues.